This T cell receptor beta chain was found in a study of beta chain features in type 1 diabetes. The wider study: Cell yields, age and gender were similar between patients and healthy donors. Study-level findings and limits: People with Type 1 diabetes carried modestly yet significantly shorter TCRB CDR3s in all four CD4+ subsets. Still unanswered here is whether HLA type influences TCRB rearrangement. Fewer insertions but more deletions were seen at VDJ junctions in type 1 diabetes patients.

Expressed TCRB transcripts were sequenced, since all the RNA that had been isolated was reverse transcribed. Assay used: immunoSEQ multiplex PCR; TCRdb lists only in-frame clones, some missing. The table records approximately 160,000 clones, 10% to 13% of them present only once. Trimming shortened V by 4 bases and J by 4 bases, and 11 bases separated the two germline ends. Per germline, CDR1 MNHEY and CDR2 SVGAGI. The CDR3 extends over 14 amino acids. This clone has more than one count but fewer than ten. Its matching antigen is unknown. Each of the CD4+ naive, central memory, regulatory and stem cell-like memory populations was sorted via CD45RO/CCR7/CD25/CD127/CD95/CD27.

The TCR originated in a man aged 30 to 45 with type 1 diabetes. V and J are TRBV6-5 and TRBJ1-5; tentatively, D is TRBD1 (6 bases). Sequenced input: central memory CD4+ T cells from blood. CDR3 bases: TGTGCCAGCAGTTGGGGACACGGGAATCAGCCCCAGCATTTT. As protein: CASSWGHGNQPQHF.